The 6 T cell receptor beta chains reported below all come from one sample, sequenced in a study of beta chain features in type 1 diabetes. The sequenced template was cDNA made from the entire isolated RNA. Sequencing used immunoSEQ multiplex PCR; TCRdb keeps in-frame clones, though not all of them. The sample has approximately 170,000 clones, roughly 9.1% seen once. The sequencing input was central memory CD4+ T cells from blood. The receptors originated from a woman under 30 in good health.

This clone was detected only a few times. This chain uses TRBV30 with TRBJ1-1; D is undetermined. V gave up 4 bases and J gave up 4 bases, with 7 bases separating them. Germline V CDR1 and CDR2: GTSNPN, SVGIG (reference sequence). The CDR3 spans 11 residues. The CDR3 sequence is CAWTLLTEAFF. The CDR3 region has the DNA TGTGCCTGGACCTTACTCACTGAAGCTTTCTTT.

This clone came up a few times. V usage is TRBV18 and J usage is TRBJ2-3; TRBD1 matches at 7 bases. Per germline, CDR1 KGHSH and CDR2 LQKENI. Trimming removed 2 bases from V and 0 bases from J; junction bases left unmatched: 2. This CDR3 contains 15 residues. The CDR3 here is CASSPTGDSTDTQYF. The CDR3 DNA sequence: TGTGCCAGCTCACCAACAGGGGACAGCACAGATACGCAGTATTTT.

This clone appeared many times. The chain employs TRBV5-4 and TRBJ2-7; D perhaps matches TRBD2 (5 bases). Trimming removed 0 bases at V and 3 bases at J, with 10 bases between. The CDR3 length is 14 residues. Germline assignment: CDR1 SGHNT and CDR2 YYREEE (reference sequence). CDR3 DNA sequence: TGTGCCAGCAGCTTGGGGCTAGCTAACTACGAGCAGTACTTC. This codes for CASSLGLANYEQYF.

Here the CDR3 reads CASRPLSGGYEQYF. In DNA form, the CDR3 reads TGCGCCAGCAGACCCCTTAGCGGGGGTTACGAGCAGTACTTC. This sequence joins TRBV5-1 and TRBJ2-7; 9 positions agree with TRBD2. Germline CDR1 is SGHRS and CDR2 is YFSETQ. V lost 5 bases, J lost 4 bases, and 7 bases stayed unmatched. There are 14 residues in the CDR3.

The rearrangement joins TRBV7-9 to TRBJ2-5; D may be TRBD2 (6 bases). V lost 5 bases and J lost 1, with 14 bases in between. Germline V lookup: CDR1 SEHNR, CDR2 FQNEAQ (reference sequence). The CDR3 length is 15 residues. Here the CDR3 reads CASSVGSGLQETQYF. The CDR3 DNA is TGTGCCAGCAGCGTGGGTAGCGGCCTCCAAGAGACCCAGTACTTC.

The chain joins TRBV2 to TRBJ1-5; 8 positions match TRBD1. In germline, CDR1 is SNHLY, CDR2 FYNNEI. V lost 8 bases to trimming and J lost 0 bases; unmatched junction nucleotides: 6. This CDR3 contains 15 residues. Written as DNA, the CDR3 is TGTGCCAGCGGACAGGGAGGGTCTAGCAATCAGCCCCAGCATTTT. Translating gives CASGQGGSSNQPQHF. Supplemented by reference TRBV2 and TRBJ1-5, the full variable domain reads EPEVTQTPSHQVTQMGQEVILRCVPISNHLYFYWYRQILGQKVEFLVSFYNNEISEKSEIFDDQFSVERPDGSNFTLKIRSTKLEDSAMYFCASGQGGSSNQPQHFGDGTRLSIL.